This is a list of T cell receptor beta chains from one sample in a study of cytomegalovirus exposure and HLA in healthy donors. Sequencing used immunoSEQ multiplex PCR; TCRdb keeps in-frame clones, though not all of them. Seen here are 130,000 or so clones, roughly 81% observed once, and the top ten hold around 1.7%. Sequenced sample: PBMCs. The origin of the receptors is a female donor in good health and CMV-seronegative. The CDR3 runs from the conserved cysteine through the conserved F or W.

CDR3: CASSKGPTGGAYGYTF
V: TRBV21-1
J: TRBJ1-2

CDR3: CASSSRDISYEQYF
V: TRBV28
J: NA

CDR3: CSVELRVGEQYF
V: TRBV29-1
J: TRBJ2-7

CDR3: CASSSTLYGGYTF
V: TRBV28
J: TRBJ1-2

CDR3: CASNPDFVIEQFF
V: TRBV2
J: TRBJ2-1

CDR3: CASSYETGGYEQYF
V: TRBV6-5
J: TRBJ2-7

CDR3: CASSVPSGQSRDTQYF
V: TRBV9
J: TRBJ2-3

CDR3: CASSAGTGGFQPQHF
V: TRBV7-9
J: TRBJ1-5

CDR3: CASSQDLAGGQHNEQFF
V: TRBV4-1
J: TRBJ2-1

CDR3: CASSPLTGAENTGELFF
V: TRBV14
J: TRBJ2-2

CDR3: CASSPHPIQGPSTNEKLFF
V: TRBV7-9
J: TRBJ1-4

CDR3: CASSPLYQETQYF
V: TRBV7-9
J: TRBJ2-5

CDR3: CASSKVGDRDYGYTF
V: TRBV9
J: TRBJ1-2

CDR3: CASSLSLAGDEQYF
V: TRBV28
J: TRBJ2-7

CDR3: CASSARVRGTGTVAGVGTGELFF
V: TRBV9
J: TRBJ2-2

CDR3: CASSEQSGRQFF
V: TRBV2
J: TRBJ2-1